The rows below give T cell receptor beta chains drawn from one sample of a study of blood T cell repertoires in COVID-19. Data came from immunoSEQ multiplex PCR; TCRdb stores just in-frame clones and leaves some out. The sample yields some 220,000 clones, roughly 80% seen once. Sequencing was done on a sample of peripheral blood. The receptors originated from a woman older than 75 with active or convalescent COVID-19. The CDR3 runs from the conserved cysteine through the conserved F or W. D genes are given only for firm matches. Clone size appears in some rows only: once, few, many, or a class for an expanded clone.

J gene: TRBJ1-4; D gene: TRBD1; clone size: -; V gene: TRBV11-1; CDR3 protein: CASSLSLQGANEKLFF; CDR3 DNA: TGTGCCAGCAGCTTATCCTTACAGGGGGCAAATGAAAAACTGTTTTTT
J gene: TRBJ2-7; D gene: TRBD2; clone size: -; V gene: TRBV6-2/TRBV6-3; CDR3 protein: CASSSTSGRSTRYEQYF; CDR3 DNA: TGTGCCAGCAGCTCGACTAGCGGGCGGTCGACGCGCTACGAGCAGTACTTC
J gene: TRBJ2-1; D gene: TRBD2; clone size: -; V gene: TRBV20-1; CDR3 protein: CSASWTSSEQFF; CDR3 DNA: TGCAGTGCTAGTTGGACTAGCAGTGAGCAGTTCTTC
J gene: TRBJ1-5; D gene: -; clone size: -; V gene: TRBV19; CDR3 protein: CASSIGISNQPQHF; CDR3 DNA: TGTGCCAGTAGTATCGGGATTAGCAATCAGCCCCAGCATTTT
J gene: TRBJ1-2; D gene: TRBD1; clone size: few; V gene: TRBV25-1; CDR3 protein: CASSRDRDYGYTF; CDR3 DNA: TGTGCCAGCAGCCGGGACAGGGACTATGGCTACACCTTC
J gene: TRBJ1-6; D gene: -; clone size: -; V gene: TRBV6-6; CDR3 protein: CASSYFGGNSPLHF; CDR3 DNA: TGTGCCAGCAGTTATTTCGGAGGGAATTCACCCCTCCACTTT
J gene: TRBJ2-1; D gene: TRBD1; clone size: -; V gene: TRBV7-6; CDR3 protein: CASSLARTGGRLSYNEQFF; CDR3 DNA: TGTGCCAGCAGCTTAGCTCGGACAGGGGGCCGATTGTCCTACAATGAGCAGTTCTTC
J gene: TRBJ1-4; D gene: TRBD1; clone size: -; V gene: TRBV10-3; CDR3 protein: CAISESRDRNEKLFF; CDR3 DNA: TGTGCCATCAGTGAGTCGAGGGACAGGAATGAAAAACTGTTTTTT
J gene: TRBJ1-1; D gene: -; clone size: -; V gene: TRBV6-5; CDR3 protein: CASSYSQGSTEAFF; CDR3 DNA: TGTGCCAGCAGTTACTCGCAGGGTAGTACTGAAGCTTTCTTT
J gene: TRBJ1-2; D gene: -; clone size: -; V gene: TRBV5-1; CDR3 protein: CASSFTANYGYTF; CDR3 DNA: TGCGCCAGCAGCTTTACAGCTAACTATGGCTACACCTTC
J gene: TRBJ2-3; D gene: TRBD2; clone size: few; V gene: TRBV4-1; CDR3 protein: CASSQGALAEDTDTQYF; CDR3 DNA: TGCGCCAGCAGCCAAGGGGCCCTAGCGGAAGACACAGATACGCAGTATTTT
J gene: TRBJ2-7; D gene: -; clone size: -; V gene: TRBV7-2; CDR3 protein: CASSFGGRDEQYF; CDR3 DNA: TGTGCCAGCAGCTTCGGGGGGCGGGACGAGCAGTACTTC
J gene: TRBJ2-7; D gene: -; clone size: -; V gene: TRBV20-1; CDR3 protein: CSASLFGSQAYEQYF; CDR3 DNA: TGCAGTGCTAGTTTATTCGGGAGTCAGGCCTACGAGCAGTACTTC
J gene: TRBJ1-4; D gene: -; clone size: -; V gene: TRBV12-3/TRBV12-4; CDR3 protein: CASSREINEKLFF; CDR3 DNA: TGTGCCAGCAGTCGCGAGATTAATGAAAAACTGTTTTTT
J gene: TRBJ2-7; D gene: -; clone size: few; V gene: TRBV2; CDR3 protein: CASSDEGLGAYEQYF; CDR3 DNA: TGTGCCAGCAGTGATGAGGGTCTTGGGGCCTACGAGCAGTACTTC
J gene: TRBJ2-2; D gene: TRBD2; clone size: -; V gene: TRBV7-2; CDR3 protein: CASSPGTSRGELFF; CDR3 DNA: TGTGCCAGCAGCCCAGGGACTAGCCGCGGGGAGCTGTTTTTT
J gene: TRBJ2-1; D gene: -; clone size: -; V gene: TRBV18; CDR3 protein: CASSPPSLNEQFF; CDR3 DNA: TGTGCCAGCTCACCCCCTAGCCTCAATGAGCAGTTCTTC
J gene: TRBJ2-1; D gene: -; clone size: few; V gene: TRBV6-5; CDR3 protein: CASSSQGFGQFF; CDR3 DNA: TGTGCCAGCAGTTCTCAGGGGTTCGGGCAGTTCTTC
J gene: TRBJ1-2; D gene: TRBD1; clone size: -; V gene: TRBV24-1; CDR3 protein: CATGTEKIAGYTF; CDR3 DNA: TGTGCCACGGGGACAGAGAAGATAGCCGGCTACACCTTC
J gene: TRBJ1-2; D gene: -; clone size: -; V gene: TRBV29-1; CDR3 protein: CSVVPGKGGYTF; CDR3 DNA: TGCAGCGTTGTACCGGGAAAGGGAGGCTACACCTTC
J gene: TRBJ2-1; D gene: -; clone size: once; V gene: TRBV19; CDR3 protein: CASKEDRLNNEQFF; CDR3 DNA: TGTGCCAGTAAGGAAGACAGACTTAACAATGAGCAGTTCTTC
J gene: TRBJ2-5; D gene: -; clone size: -; V gene: TRBV11-3; CDR3 protein: CASSGAQETQYF; CDR3 DNA: TGTGCCAGCAGCGGGGCACAAGAGACCCAGTACTTC
J gene: TRBJ2-7; D gene: TRBD1; clone size: -; V gene: TRBV7-2; CDR3 protein: CASSFRGRGFWDEQYF; CDR3 DNA: TGTGCCAGCAGCTTCAGGGGGCGCGGGTTTTGGGACGAGCAGTACTTC
J gene: TRBJ1-4; D gene: -; clone size: -; V gene: TRBV7-2; CDR3 protein: CASSVRQSEVNEKLFF; CDR3 DNA: TGTGCCAGCAGCGTGAGACAGAGCGAAGTTAATGAAAAACTGTTTTTT
J gene: TRBJ2-3; D gene: TRBD2; clone size: -; V gene: TRBV2; CDR3 protein: CASSETSGRPGF; CDR3 DNA: TGTGCCAGCAGTGAAACTAGCGGGAGGCCGGGTTTT
J gene: TRBJ2-3; D gene: -; clone size: -; V gene: TRBV18; CDR3 protein: CASSPMGGAPSDTQYF; CDR3 DNA: TGTGCCAGCTCACCAATGGGGGGAGCACCATCCGATACGCAGTATTTT
J gene: TRBJ2-2; D gene: -; clone size: -; V gene: TRBV9; CDR3 protein: CASSRELAGTGELFF; CDR3 DNA: TGTGCCAGCAGCCGGGAACTAGCAGGGACCGGGGAGCTGTTTTTT
J gene: TRBJ2-3; D gene: TRBD2; clone size: once; V gene: TRBV3-1/TRBV3-2; CDR3 protein: CASRGLAGVLDTQYF; CDR3 DNA: TGTGCCAGCAGAGGACTAGCGGGAGTTTTAGATACGCAGTATTTT
J gene: TRBJ2-1; D gene: -; clone size: -; V gene: TRBV23-1; CDR3 protein: CASPGTPCTYNEQFF; CDR3 DNA: TGCGCCAGCCCCGGGACTCCTTGTACCTACAATGAGCAGTTCTTC
J gene: TRBJ2-7; D gene: -; clone size: -; V gene: TRBV19; CDR3 protein: CASSISHSSYEQYF; CDR3 DNA: TGTGCCAGTAGTATATCGCACAGCTCCTACGAGCAGTACTTC
J gene: TRBJ1-1; D gene: TRBD1; clone size: -; V gene: TRBV10-3; CDR3 protein: CAISEGAGGNTEAFF; CDR3 DNA: TGTGCCATCAGTGAGGGGGCAGGGGGAAACACTGAAGCTTTCTTT
J gene: TRBJ1-4; D gene: TRBD1; clone size: -; V gene: TRBV19; CDR3 protein: CASGPTGGTEKLFF; CDR3 DNA: TGTGCCAGTGGCCCGACAGGGGGTACTGAAAAACTGTTTTTT
J gene: TRBJ2-2; D gene: -; clone size: -; V gene: TRBV5-1; CDR3 protein: CASSLVGSNTGELFF; CDR3 DNA: TGCGCCAGCAGCTTGGTGGGCAGTAACACCGGGGAGCTGTTTTTT
J gene: TRBJ2-7; D gene: TRBD1; clone size: -; V gene: TRBV5-4; CDR3 protein: CASSDRDRPYEQYF; CDR3 DNA: TGTGCCAGCAGCGACCGGGACAGACCCTACGAGCAGTACTTC
J gene: TRBJ2-3; D gene: TRBD1; clone size: -; V gene: TRBV29-1; CDR3 protein: CSVRAGGVTDTQYF; CDR3 DNA: TGCAGCGTTCGAGCAGGGGGTGTCACAGATACGCAGTATTTT
J gene: TRBJ1-2; D gene: -; clone size: -; V gene: TRBV11-2; CDR3 protein: CASSPRGNSGYTF; CDR3 DNA: TGTGCCAGCAGCCCCCGAGGAAATTCTGGCTACACCTTC
J gene: TRBJ2-1; D gene: TRBD2; clone size: -; V gene: TRBV7-9; CDR3 protein: CASSLVLAGEYNEQFF; CDR3 DNA: TGTGCCAGCAGCTTAGTACTAGCGGGGGAGTACAATGAGCAGTTCTTC
J gene: TRBJ2-1; D gene: -; clone size: -; V gene: TRBV15; CDR3 protein: CATSGRVAYNEQFF; CDR3 DNA: TGTGCCACCAGCGGCAGGGTCGCCTACAATGAGCAGTTCTTC
J gene: TRBJ1-5; D gene: TRBD1; clone size: -; V gene: TRBV3-1/TRBV3-2; CDR3 protein: CASSLRTGGQPQHF; CDR3 DNA: TGTGCCAGCAGCCTCAGGACAGGGGGTCAGCCCCAGCATTTT
J gene: TRBJ1-5; D gene: -; clone size: -; V gene: TRBV24-1; CDR3 protein: CATSDPRLNSNQPQHF; CDR3 DNA: TGTGCCACCAGTGACCCCAGGCTGAATAGCAATCAGCCCCAGCATTTT
J gene: TRBJ2-2; D gene: -; clone size: -; V gene: TRBV2; CDR3 protein: CASTRAGVTGELFF; CDR3 DNA: TGTGCCAGCACAAGGGCAGGGGTCACCGGGGAGCTGTTTTTT
J gene: TRBJ2-1; D gene: TRBD2; clone size: once; V gene: TRBV7-2; CDR3 protein: CASSLGGGTYNEQFF; CDR3 DNA: TGTGCCAGCAGCTTAGGGGGGGGGACCTACAATGAGCAGTTCTTC
J gene: TRBJ2-1; D gene: TRBD2; clone size: -; V gene: TRBV28; CDR3 protein: CASSLYLAGAYNEQFF; CDR3 DNA: TGTGCCAGCAGTTTATACCTAGCGGGGGCCTACAATGAGCAGTTCTTC
J gene: TRBJ1-1; D gene: -; clone size: -; V gene: TRBV30; CDR3 protein: CACGEENTEAFF; CDR3 DNA: TGTGCCTGCGGTGAAGAGAACACTGAAGCTTTCTTT
J gene: TRBJ1-2; D gene: -; clone size: -; V gene: TRBV6-5; CDR3 protein: CASGGVNYGYTF; CDR3 DNA: TGTGCCAGCGGCGGTGTGAACTATGGCTACACCTTC
J gene: TRBJ1-5; D gene: TRBD1; clone size: -; V gene: TRBV3-1/TRBV3-2; CDR3 protein: CASSQASDRAQHF; CDR3 DNA: TGTGCCAGCAGCCAGGCGTCGGACAGGGCCCAGCATTTT
J gene: TRBJ2-1; D gene: -; clone size: -; V gene: TRBV5-1; CDR3 protein: CASSLTVHNEQFF; CDR3 DNA: TGCGCCAGCAGCTTGACAGTTCACAATGAGCAGTTCTTC
J gene: TRBJ2-7; D gene: -; clone size: -; V gene: TRBV7-3; CDR3 protein: CASSSRESSEQYF; CDR3 DNA: TGTGCCAGCAGCTCCCGAGAATCGAGCGAGCAGTACTTC
J gene: TRBJ2-4; D gene: -; clone size: -; V gene: TRBV25-1; CDR3 protein: CASSEYRRNIQYF; CDR3 DNA: TGTGCCAGCAGTGAATATAGGCGGAACATTCAGTACTTC
J gene: TRBJ2-1; D gene: TRBD2; clone size: -; V gene: TRBV6-2/TRBV6-3; CDR3 protein: CASSSMLAGGLSEQFF; CDR3 DNA: TGTGCCAGCAGTTCCATGCTAGCGGGGGGGCTCTCTGAGCAGTTCTTC
J gene: TRBJ1-2; D gene: -; clone size: -; V gene: TRBV24-1; CDR3 protein: CATSEGQYYGYTF; CDR3 DNA: TGTGCCACCAGTGAGGGGCAGTACTATGGCTACACCTTC
J gene: TRBJ1-1; D gene: TRBD1; clone size: -; V gene: TRBV10-2; CDR3 protein: CASSATQGRRTEAFF; CDR3 DNA: TGCGCCAGCAGTGCTACACAGGGGAGGAGAACTGAAGCTTTCTTT
J gene: TRBJ2-5; D gene: -; clone size: -; V gene: TRBV19; CDR3 protein: CASSIVRGRQETQYF; CDR3 DNA: TGTGCCAGTAGTATCGTTAGGGGCCGGCAAGAGACCCAGTACTTC
J gene: TRBJ1-5; D gene: -; clone size: -; V gene: TRBV30; CDR3 protein: CAWNKAGGNQPQHF; CDR3 DNA: TGTGCCTGGAATAAAGCGGGGGGCAATCAGCCCCAGCATTTT
J gene: TRBJ1-2; D gene: -; clone size: -; V gene: TRBV6-5; CDR3 protein: CASRPGQQDYGYTF; CDR3 DNA: TGTGCCAGCAGGCCGGGACAACAGGACTATGGCTACACCTTC
J gene: TRBJ2-3; D gene: TRBD2; clone size: -; V gene: TRBV6-2/TRBV6-3; CDR3 protein: CASSYRSRRLAGGTDTQYF; CDR3 DNA: TGTGCCAGCAGTTACCGATCTCGCCGACTAGCGGGGGGCACAGATACGCAGTATTTT
J gene: TRBJ1-2; D gene: -; clone size: few; V gene: TRBV21-1; CDR3 protein: CATIQTQGFTYGYTF; CDR3 DNA: TGTGCCACCATACAAACCCAGGGGTTTACCTATGGCTACACCTTC
J gene: TRBJ2-7; D gene: -; clone size: -; V gene: TRBV3-1/TRBV3-2; CDR3 protein: CASSQQGQVSSYEQYF; CDR3 DNA: TGTGCCAGCAGCCAACAGGGTCAGGTGTCCTCCTACGAGCAGTACTTC